The rows below give T cell receptor beta chains drawn from one sample of a study of identifying expanded T cells in peripheral blood. Sequencing was performed with immunoSEQ multiplex PCR; in TCRdb, only in-frame clones are kept and a portion is missing. The sample shows around 80,000 clones, roughly 88% of them seen only once. Sequenced: blood. These receptors were taken from a person aged 18 to 75 in good health. Each CDR3 is given with its conserved first and last residue. The D gene is left open where the match is weak. The size of a clone is reported for some rows only, either as once, few or many, or as a class for expanded clones.

.	TRBJ2-3	TRBV7-3	.	CASSPDGLYTDTQYF	TGTGCCAGCAGCCCAGACGGACTGTACACAGATACGCAGTATTTT
.	TRBJ2-5	TRBV6-5	.	CASSSDRQTQYF	TGTGCCAGCAGTAGCGACAGACAGACCCAGTACTTC
.	TRBJ2-7	TRBV5-1	TRBD1	CASSFDRDYEQYF	TGCGCCAGCAGCTTCGACAGGGACTACGAGCAGTACTTC
once	TRBJ1-2	TRBV30	.	CAWSVNSFYGYTF	TGTGCCTGGAGTGTGAACAGCTTCTATGGCTACACCTTC
.	TRBJ2-6	TRBV18	.	CASSPGRAGANVLTF	TGTGCCAGCTCACCGGGCAGAGCTGGGGCCAACGTCCTGACTTTC
few	TRBJ1-2	TRBV9	.	CASSVAGGLLRRGYTF	TGTGCCAGCAGCGTAGCTGGGGGACTCCTTAGGCGTGGCTACACCTTC
.	TRBJ2-1	TRBV5-1	.	CASSLGISNNEQFF	TGCGCCAGCAGCTTGGGTATCTCCAACAATGAGCAGTTCTTC
.	TRBJ2-1	TRBV19	TRBD1	CASSTSGGHGPAYNEQFF	TGTGCCAGTAGTACCTCAGGGGGACATGGGCCAGCCTACAATGAGCAGTTCTTC
.	TRBJ1-2	TRBV19	TRBD1	CATLTGPPYGYTF	TGTGCCACCTTGACAGGGCCACCTTATGGCTACACCTTC
.	TRBJ2-5	TRBV14	.	CASSHRAGGETQYF	TGTGCCAGCAGCCATAGGGCCGGTGGAGAGACCCAGTACTTC
.	TRBJ2-7	TRBV5-1	.	CASSLGYLSYEQYF	TGCGCCAGCAGCTTGGGTTATTTATCTTACGAGCAGTACTTC
.	TRBJ1-2	TRBV28	.	CASSLKRTYGYTF	TGTGCCAGCAGTTTGAAACGGACGTATGGCTACACCTTC
once	TRBJ2-3	TRBV9	.	CASSVEGVGMGLDTQYF	TGTGCCAGCAGCGTAGAGGGGGTCGGGATGGGGCTAGATACGCAGTATTTT
.	TRBJ1-3	TRBV6-6	TRBD1	CASRGQGSGNTIYF	TGTGCCAGCAGGGGACAGGGCTCTGGAAACACCATATATTTT
.	TRBJ2-3	TRBV4-3	.	CASSQDMRGPTDTQYF	TGCGCCAGCAGCCAAGATATGAGGGGTCCCACAGATACGCAGTATTTT
.	TRBJ2-1	TRBV5-5	.	CASSPGPSSYNEQFF	TGTGCCAGCAGCCCCGGACCAAGCTCCTACAATGAGCAGTTCTTC
once	TRBJ2-7	TRBV28	.	CASSLAYEQYF	TGTGCCAGCAGTTTGGCCTACGAGCAGTACTTC
.	TRBJ1-3	TRBV21-1	.	CASSKEATSSGNTIYF	TGTGCCAGCAGCAAAGAGGCCACATCCTCTGGAAACACCATATATTTT
.	TRBJ2-2	TRBV4-2	TRBD2	CASRNLAGGASPGELFF	TGTGCCAGCAGGAATCTAGCGGGAGGGGCTAGTCCCGGGGAGCTGTTTTTT
.	TRBJ2-7	TRBV11-2	.	CASSLDYYGSSYEQYF	TGTGCCAGCAGCTTAGATTATTACGGGTCCTCCTACGAGCAGTACTTC
.	TRBJ2-2	TRBV5-5	TRBD1	CARTSTGGTGELFF	TGTGCCAGGACCTCGACAGGGGGAACCGGGGAGCTGTTTTTT
.	TRBJ2-3	TRBV5-4	.	CASSLNLGGTDTQYF	TGTGCCAGCAGCTTGAATCTGGGAGGCACAGATACGCAGTATTTT
.	TRBJ2-1	TRBV29-1	.	CSALAYNEQFF	TGCAGCGCTTTGGCGTACAATGAGCAGTTCTTC
once	TRBJ2-7	TRBV4-2	TRBD2	CASSQELGAASGRYYEQYF	TGTGCCAGCAGCCAAGAGCTCGGGGCGGCTAGCGGGAGGTACTACGAGCAGTACTTC
.	TRBJ1-3	TRBV30	.	CAWRTVGLGNTIYF	TGTGCCTGGAGGACGGTGGGGCTAGGGAACACCATATATTTT
.	TRBJ2-2	TRBV12-5	TRBD2	CASTREDTGELFF	TGTGCTAGTACACGGGAGGATACCGGGGAGCTGTTTTTT
.	TRBJ2-3	TRBV7-3	.	CASSFGGGADTQYF	TGTGCCAGCAGCTTTGGGGGTGGTGCAGATACGCAGTATTTT
.	TRBJ2-3	TRBV5-1	.	CASSGTPGGLGDTQYF	TGCGCCAGCAGCGGAACGCCAGGGGGACTGGGAGATACGCAGTATTTT
few	TRBJ1-4	TRBV6-5	.	CASSYSRRVEKLFF	TGTGCCAGCAGTTACTCACGTCGGGTGGAGAAACTGTTTTTT
.	TRBJ2-3	TRBV4-2	.	CASSLLPGTDTQYF	TGTGCCAGCAGCCTACTCCCTGGGACAGATACGCAGTATTTT
.	TRBJ2-7	TRBV6-6	.	CATKTASGGEQYF	TGTGCCACCAAGACAGCGTCCGGGGGCGAGCAGTACTTC
.	TRBJ1-1	TRBV19	TRBD1	CASTLSRDRVNTEAFF	TGTGCCAGCACCTTGAGCCGGGACAGGGTGAACACTGAAGCTTTCTTT
once	TRBJ1-2	TRBV5-3	.	CARSLNVGGYGYTF	TGTGCCAGAAGCCTAAACGTAGGAGGCTATGGCTACACCTTC
.	TRBJ2-7	TRBV30	.	CAWTEVLGAYEQYF	TGTGCCTGGACTGAGGTCTTGGGGGCCTACGAGCAGTACTTC
once	TRBJ1-5	TRBV18	.	CASSPGEVQPQHF	TGTGCCAGCTCACCAGGCGAGGTTCAGCCCCAGCATTTT
.	TRBJ2-1	TRBV19	TRBD2	CASRGLAGPSYNEQFF	TGTGCCAGTAGGGGACTAGCGGGACCCTCCTACAATGAGCAGTTCTTC
.	TRBJ1-1	TRBV6-5	.	CASSYWANTEAFF	TGTGCCAGCAGTTACTGGGCGAACACTGAAGCTTTCTTT
.	TRBJ2-7	TRBV19	TRBD1	CASSPGTGGTYEQYF	TGTGCCAGTAGTCCTGGGACAGGGGGGACCTACGAGCAGTACTTC
.	TRBJ2-7	TRBV5-5	.	CASSFGGDYEQYF	TGTGCCAGCAGCTTTGGGGGAGACTACGAGCAGTACTTC
.	TRBJ1-1	TRBV28	TRBD1	CASRRWRGPILNTEAFF	TGTGCCAGCAGGCGATGGAGGGGGCCCATCTTGAACACTGAAGCTTTCTTT
.	TRBJ1-5	TRBV19	.	CASTSGTLQQPQHF	TGTGCCAGTACCTCCGGGACCTTGCAACAGCCCCAGCATTTT
few	TRBJ2-1	TRBV19	TRBD2	CASSISSGGAYHEQFF	TGTGCCAGTAGTATTTCTAGCGGGGGGGCTTACCATGAGCAGTTCTTC
.	TRBJ2-7	TRBV11-2	.	CASSPYQGVYEQYF	TGTGCCAGCAGCCCTTACCAGGGAGTCTACGAGCAGTACTTC
.	TRBJ2-3	TRBV9	TRBD2	CASSEGSGGRQDTQYF	TGTGCCAGCAGCGAGGGGAGCGGGGGTCGGCAAGATACGCAGTATTTT
.	TRBJ2-6	TRBV2	.	CASSSETAGANVLTF	TGTGCCAGCAGTTCTGAGACAGCTGGGGCCAACGTCCTGACTTTC
once	TRBJ1-1	TRBV4-3	.	CASSQEPGTEAFF	TGCGCCAGCAGCCAAGAACCGGGCACTGAAGCTTTCTTT
.	TRBJ2-1	TRBV4-3	.	CASSQDSKGLGYNEQFF	TGCGCCAGCAGCCAAGATTCGAAGGGGTTGGGATACAATGAGCAGTTCTTC
.	TRBJ2-3	TRBV5-1	.	CASSPGTDTDTQYF	TGCGCCAGCAGCCCAGGGACGGACACAGATACGCAGTATTTT
.	TRBJ2-5	TRBV7-2	.	CASSLAGAQETQYF	TGTGCCAGCAGCTTAGCGGGGGCCCAAGAGACCCAGTACTTC
.	TRBJ2-1	TRBV2	TRBD2	CASRGGGSSYNEQFF	TGTGCCAGCCGGGGGGGCGGGAGCTCCTACAATGAGCAGTTCTTC
once	TRBJ1-2	TRBV10-3	.	CAIATRTGQAEDGYTF	TGTGCCATCGCCACTAGAACGGGACAAGCTGAAGATGGCTACACCTTC
.	TRBJ1-2	TRBV7-2	TRBD1	CASSFRGVYGYTF	TGTGCCAGCAGCTTCAGGGGGGTCTATGGCTACACCTTC
.	TRBJ1-1	TRBV29-1	.	CSVEAKTEAFF	TGCAGCGTTGAAGCGAAAACTGAAGCTTTCTTT
.	TRBJ2-3	TRBV27	TRBD2	CASSSTSGSTDTQYF	TGTGCCAGCAGTTCAACTAGCGGGAGCACAGATACGCAGTATTTT